Listed below are T cell receptor beta chains from one sample, sequenced in a study of T cells in tuberculosis. Some clones are missing from TCRdb's copy, which holds only in-frame ones; the method was immunoSEQ multiplex PCR. The sample contains about 36,000 clones, more than 85% of which appear only once. What was sequenced was PBMCs. Every receptor here comes from a donor between 10 and 35 years old with latent tuberculosis or without tuberculosis infection. CDR3s include the opening cysteine and the closing phenylalanine or tryptophan. D genes are given only for firm matches. Clone size is shown for a subset of rows, as once, few, many or a class of expanded clone.

TRBJ2-6 - TRBV5-4 - 15 CASSLVASGANVLTF TGTGCCAGCAGCTTGGTAGCCTCTGGGGCCAACGTCCTGACTTTC
TRBJ2-2 - TRBV5-4 TRBD1 17 CASSGPRGTALTGELFF TGTGCCAGCAGCGGCCCGAGAGGGACAGCCCTCACCGGGGAGCTGTTTTTT
TRBJ2-7 - TRBV19 TRBD2 18 CASSPLKGREAHFYEQYF TGTGCCAGTAGTCCCCTAAAGGGGAGGGAGGCTCATTTCTACGAGCAGTACTTC
TRBJ2-1 once TRBV6-5 - 15 CASRRGTLSYNEQFF TGTGCCAGCCGTAGGGGGACGCTCTCCTACAATGAGCAGTTCTTC
TRBJ2-1 - TRBV19 - 15 CASSMTLGQYNEQFF TGTGCCAGTAGTATGACCCTGGGGCAGTACAATGAGCAGTTCTTC
TRBJ2-1 once TRBV19 - 15 CASSMTQGAYNEQFF TGTGCCAGTAGTATGACACAGGGTGCCTACAATGAGCAGTTCTTC
TRBJ1-1 - TRBV28 - 12 CATAWGDTEAFF TGTGCCACCGCCTGGGGGGACACTGAAGCTTTCTTT
TRBJ2-3 - TRBV27 TRBD1 17 CASSFFPETGDTDTQYF TGTGCCAGCAGTTTCTTCCCGGAGACAGGGGACACAGATACGCAGTATTTT
TRBJ2-3 few TRBV5-4 TRBD2 14 CASSFLAGTDTQYF TGTGCCAGCAGCTTCCTAGCGGGTACAGATACGCAGTATTTT
TRBJ2-7 - TRBV23-1 TRBD2 19 CASSQLVVGAGSDSYEQYF TGCGCCAGCAGCCAACTGGTCGTCGGAGCGGGGTCCGACTCCTACGAGCAGTACTTC
TRBJ2-7 - TRBV6-1 TRBD2 16 CASSEGSGGYSYEQYF TGTGCCAGCAGTGAAGGGAGCGGGGGGTACTCCTACGAGCAGTACTTC